The 2 T cell receptor beta chains presented below share a single source sample, sequenced in a study of OX40 agonist ivuxolimab in advanced cancers. Clones were read by immunoSEQ multiplex PCR, and TCRdb kept only the in-frame ones, dropping some. The sample lists approximately 69,000 clones, roughly nine tenths occurring once. Sample: CD4+ or CD8+ T cells sorted from blood, taken in a trial of the OX40 agonist ivuxolimab. The receptors here all came from an adult with an advanced solid tumor such as melanoma, head and neck, liver or kidney cancer.

The chain employs TRBV2 and TRBJ1-4; tentative D call: TRBD1 (6 bases). CDR3 length equals 15 residues. V was trimmed by 7 bases and J by 3 bases, leaving 15 bases between them. The germline gives CDR1 SNHLY, CDR2 FYNNEI. CDR3 sequence reads: CASTGEGGANEKLFF. The CDR3, as DNA: TGTGCCAGCACGGGTGAGGGGGGAGCTAATGAAAAACTGTTTTTT.

V and J are TRBV18 and TRBJ2-1; TRBD2 matches at 11 bases. After removal of 5 bases from V and 8 bases from J, the junction contained 5 bases not matched to a gene. The CDR3 spans 14 residues. Per the germline V gene, CDR1 is KGHSH and CDR2 is LQKENI. CDR3 sequence (DNA): TGTGCCAGCTCATTTACTAGCGGGAGTGATGAGCAGTTCTTC. Its protein product is CASSFTSGSDEQFF.